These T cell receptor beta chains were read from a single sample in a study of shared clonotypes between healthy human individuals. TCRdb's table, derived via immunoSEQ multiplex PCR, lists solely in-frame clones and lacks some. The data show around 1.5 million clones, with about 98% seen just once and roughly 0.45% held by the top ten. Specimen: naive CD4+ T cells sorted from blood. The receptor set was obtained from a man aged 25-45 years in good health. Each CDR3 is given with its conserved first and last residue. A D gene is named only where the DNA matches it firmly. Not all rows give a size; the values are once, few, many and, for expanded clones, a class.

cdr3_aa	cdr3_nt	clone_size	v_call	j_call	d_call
CASSIGLAGSDTQYF	TGTGCCAGCAGCATTGGACTAGCGGGATCAGATACGCAGTATTTT	NA	TRBV11-2	TRBJ2-3	TRBD2
CASSLGRTSGYSTDTQYF	TGCGCCAGCAGCTTGGGCAGGACTAGCGGGTACAGCACAGATACGCAGTATTTT	NA	TRBV5-1	TRBJ2-3	TRBD2
CASSSERGTEAFF	TGCGCCAGCAGCTCCGAACGGGGCACTGAAGCTTTCTTT	NA	TRBV5-1	TRBJ1-1	NA
CASSDDGGGTDTQYF	TGTGCCAGCAGTGATGATGGGGGCGGCACAGATACGCAGTATTTT	NA	TRBV2	TRBJ2-3	NA
CASSRGQGSKEAFF	TGTGCCAGCAGCAGAGGACAGGGGAGCAAAGAAGCTTTCTTT	NA	TRBV13	TRBJ1-1	TRBD1
CASSRQGLYEQYF	TGTGCCAGTAGCCGACAGGGTCTCTACGAGCAGTACTTC	NA	TRBV19	TRBJ2-7	TRBD1
CASGTSGREQETQYF	TGTGCCAGCGGGACTAGCGGAAGAGAACAAGAGACCCAGTACTTC	once	TRBV27	TRBJ2-5	TRBD2
CASSLERIAYNEQFF	TGTGCCAGCAGCTTGGAGCGTATTGCCTACAATGAGCAGTTCTTC	NA	TRBV5-4	TRBJ2-1	NA
CASSHARGLSYNEQFF	TGCGCCAGCAGCCACGCCAGGGGGCTATCCTACAATGAGCAGTTCTTC	NA	TRBV5-1	TRBJ2-1	TRBD1
CASRPDRYYEQYF	TGTGCCAGCAGACCGGACAGATACTACGAGCAGTACTTC	NA	TRBV6-5	TRBJ2-7	NA
CASSLLGSSYEQYF	TGTGCCAGCAGCTTGTTAGGGAGCTCCTACGAGCAGTACTTC	NA	TRBV5-6	TRBJ2-7	NA
CATVGTVNTEAFF	TGTGCCACCGTAGGGACCGTGAACACTGAAGCTTTCTTT	NA	TRBV10-3	TRBJ1-1	NA
CASSKMNTEAFF	TGTGCCAGCAGTAAAATGAACACTGAAGCTTTCTTT	once	TRBV6-1	TRBJ1-1	NA
CASSARGGLFYEQYF	TGTGCCAGCAGCGCACGCGGGGGCCTATTCTACGAGCAGTACTTC	once	TRBV7-2	TRBJ2-7	NA
CASSERAQGGAQHF	TGTGCCAGCAGTGAAAGGGCCCAGGGTGGAGCCCAGCATTTT	NA	TRBV2	TRBJ1-5	NA
CASSVVGDTQYF	TGTGCCAGCAGCGTAGTCGGGGATACGCAGTATTTT	NA	TRBV9	TRBJ2-3	NA
CASSEGMVVNEQFF	TGTGCCAGCAGTGAAGGTATGGTAGTCAATGAGCAGTTCTTC	NA	TRBV6-1	TRBJ2-1	NA
CASSDGGRVYEQFF	TGTGCCAGCAGTGACGGGGGGCGCGTTTATGAGCAGTTCTTC	NA	TRBV6-4	TRBJ2-1	NA
CSARIQKTYNEQFF	TGCAGCGCTCGAATCCAAAAGACCTACAATGAGCAGTTCTTC	NA	TRBV29-1	TRBJ2-1	NA
CATSRDQGMGEKLFF	TGTGCCACCAGCAGAGACCAGGGGATGGGTGAAAAACTGTTTTTT	NA	TRBV15	TRBJ1-4	NA
CAGTASPDASEQYF	TGTGCCGGGACCGCTAGTCCAGATGCCTCCGAGCAGTACTTC	NA	TRBV10-3	TRBJ2-7	NA
CASSDLADPYEQYF	TGCGCCAGCAGTGATCTCGCCGACCCCTACGAGCAGTACTTC	NA	TRBV10-1	TRBJ2-7	NA
CASSLRRGNTGELFF	TGTGCCAGCAGTTTACGGAGGGGGAACACCGGGGAGCTGTTTTTT	NA	TRBV27	TRBJ2-2	NA
CASSPPISTGELFF	TGTGCCAGCTCACCACCGATTAGCACCGGGGAGCTGTTTTTT	NA	TRBV18	TRBJ2-2	NA
CASSVAVRRVDNEQFF	TGTGCCAGCAGCGTAGCGGTTCGACGGGTGGACAATGAGCAGTTCTTC	once	TRBV9	TRBJ2-1	NA
CASSQVHEQYF	TGCGCCAGCAGCCAAGTTCACGAGCAGTACTTC	NA	TRBV4-1	TRBJ2-7	NA